This T cell receptor beta chain was captured by sequencing in a study of T cell responses to AZD1222 COVID-19 vaccine. Broader study findings: In all cases, repertoires were sampled only after the peak T cell response. The breadth and depth of Spike-specific TCRs increased once two AZD1222 doses had been given. The study found vaccine-associated CD4 TCRs spanning spike, dominant at 160-218 and 743-854.

A note on this clone: Its cognate antigen is unknown.

This CDR3 contains 17 residues. Germline V gene sequence: CDR1 SGHNT, CDR2 YENEEA. Trimming removed 3 bases from V and 1 base from J; junction bases left unmatched: 6. The method was immunoSEQ multiplex PCR; TCRdb's version includes in-frame clones alone and lacks a portion of them. The table has 40,000 or so clones, roughly 84% seen once. This specimen consisted of peripheral blood, obtained 28 days after the second AZD1222 dose. The sequence was collected from an adult who received the AZD1222 COVID-19 vaccine. The V call is TRBV11-3, the J call TRBJ2-3; 11 bases are a match to TRBD2. CDR3 region: CASSLRLAGIGTDTQYF. The CDR3 DNA sequence: TGTGCCAGCAGCTTGAGACTAGCGGGGATTGGCACAGATACGCAGTATTTT.